The 7 T cell receptor beta chains below come from one sample, sequenced in a study of T cell responses to AZD1222 COVID-19 vaccine (dated by TCRdb to the early 2020s). Library method: the immunoSEQ multiplex PCR assay. The immuneACCESS repertoire file appears here via TCRdb, limited to in-frame rearrangements. These files lack a portion of the clones; in checked studies, under half of the deficit traces to unresolved V genes, and the cause of the others is not known. In all, the sample holds approximately 200,000 clones, and 90% to 95% of those were seen once. Roughly 3.5% of the sample comes from the top ten. The sample's time point label is to be understood as: about 28 days (+/-7) after the second vaccine dose. This specimen consisted of peripheral blood, obtained 28 days after the second AZD1222 dose. The receptors come from an adult who received the AZD1222 COVID-19 vaccine.

The rearrangement links TRBV6-5 to TRBJ2-1; no clear D. V dropped 5 bases and J dropped 7 bases, with 18 bases sitting between them. The CDR3 covers 15 residues. Per germline, CDR1 MNHEY and CDR2 SVGAGI. The CDR3, as DNA: TGTGCCAGCAGTCCTAGGGTGGGCAGTACAAATGAGCAGTTCTTC. As protein: CASSPRVGSTNEQFF.

This clone has ten or more counts. V usage is TRBV27 and J usage is TRBJ2-3; D unclear. The CDR3 covers 13 residues. Deletions cut 3 bases from V and 4 bases from J, with 8 bases between. Germline V gene data show CDR1 as MNHEY and CDR2 as SMNVEV (reference sequence). As DNA, the CDR3 is TGTGCCAGCAGTTTTTCCCCCGCAGATACGCAGTATTTT. This codes for CASSFSPADTQYF.

This rearrangement joins TRBV28 to TRBJ1-1; D may be TRBD1 (5 bases). CDR1 MDHEN and CDR2 SYDVKM come from the germline V gene. The CDR3 sequence is 14 residues long. Trimming left V 3 bases short and J 4 bases short, with 12 bases between. The CDR3 DNA sequence: TGTGCCAGCAGTTTTCCCAGGGTTGGCACTGAAGCTTTCTTT. Protein sequence: CASSFPRVGTEAFF. The whole variable domain, filled in from reference TRBV28 and TRBJ1-1, reads DVKVTQSSRYLVKRTGEKVFLECVQDMDHENMFWYRQDPGLGLRLIYFSYDVKMKEKGDIPEGYSVSREKKERFSLILESASTNQTSMYLCASSFPRVGTEAFFGQGTRLTVV.

The gene calls are TRBV2 and TRBJ1-4; no clear D gene. Trimming pared 4 bases from V and 0 bases from J, leaving 12 bases between. This CDR3 is 16 amino acids long. The germline CDR1 and CDR2 sequences are SNHLY and FYNNEI. The CDR3 DNA reads as TGTGCCAGCAGTGCCTCTGGCTCCGCAACTAATGAAAAACTGTTTTTT. Its protein is CASSASGSATNEKLFF. Filled out from reference TRBV2 and TRBJ1-4, the complete variable domain reads EPEVTQTPSHQVTQMGQEVILRCVPISNHLYFYWYRQILGQKVEFLVSFYNNEISEKSEIFDDQFSVERPDGSNFTLKIRSTKLEDSAMYFCASSASGSATNEKLFFGSGTQLSVL.

The rearrangement joins TRBV28 to TRBJ1-1, with a possible D match to TRBD1 (6 bases). The CDR3 sequence is 13 residues long. Looked up from germline, CDR1 is MDHEN and CDR2 is SYDVKM. With 5 bases removed from V and 1 base from J, the gap between germline ends came to 8 bases. This CDR3 is CASSTGRNTEAFF. The CDR3 bases are TGTGCCAGCAGTACAGGGCGGAACACTGAAGCTTTCTTT.

The V gene is TRBV5-1, the J gene TRBJ2-2; 10 nucleotides align to TRBD2. The V gene's germline CDR1 is SGHRS and CDR2 YFSETQ. CDR3 length equals 15 residues. Trimming at V came to 3 bases and at J to 6 bases, leaving 5 bases not matched to a gene. The CDR3 coding sequence is TGCGCCAGCAGCTATTTAGCGGGAGGCCCCGGGGAGCTGTTTTTT. Its translation: CASSYLAGGPGELFF.

This chain links TRBV28 with TRBJ2-7; D is perhaps TRBD1 (6 bases). The CDR3 covers 12 residues. Trimming removed 3 bases from V and 12 bases from J, with 15 bases in between. Germline assignment: CDR1 MDHEN and CDR2 SYDVKM. As DNA, the CDR3 is TGTGCCAGCAGTTTTTCCGGACAGCCCCCGTACTTC. As protein: CASSFSGQPPYF.